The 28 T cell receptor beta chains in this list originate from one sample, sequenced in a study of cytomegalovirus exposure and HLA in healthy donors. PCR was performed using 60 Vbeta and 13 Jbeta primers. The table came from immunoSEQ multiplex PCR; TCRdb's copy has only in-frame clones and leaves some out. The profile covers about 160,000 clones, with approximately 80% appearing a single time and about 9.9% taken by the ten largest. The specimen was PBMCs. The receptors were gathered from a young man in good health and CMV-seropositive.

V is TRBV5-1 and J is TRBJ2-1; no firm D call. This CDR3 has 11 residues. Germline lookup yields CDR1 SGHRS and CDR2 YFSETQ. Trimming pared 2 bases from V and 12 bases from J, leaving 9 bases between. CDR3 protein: CASSFGLWQFF. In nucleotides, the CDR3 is TGCGCCAGCAGCTTTGGCCTTTGGCAGTTCTTC.

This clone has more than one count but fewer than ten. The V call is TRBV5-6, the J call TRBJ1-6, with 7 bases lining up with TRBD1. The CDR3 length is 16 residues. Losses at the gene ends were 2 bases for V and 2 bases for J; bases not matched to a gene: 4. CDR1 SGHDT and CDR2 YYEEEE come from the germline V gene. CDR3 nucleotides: TGTGCCAGCAGCTTTACGACAGGGCCCTATAATTCACCCCTCCACTTT. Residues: CASSFTTGPYNSPLHF. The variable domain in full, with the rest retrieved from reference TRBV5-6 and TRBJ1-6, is DAGVTQSPTHLIKTRGQQVTLRCSPKSGHDTVSWYQQALGQGPQFIFQYYEEEERQRGNFPDRFSGHQFPNYSSELNVNALLLGDSALYLCASSFTTGPYNSPLHFGNGTRLTVT.

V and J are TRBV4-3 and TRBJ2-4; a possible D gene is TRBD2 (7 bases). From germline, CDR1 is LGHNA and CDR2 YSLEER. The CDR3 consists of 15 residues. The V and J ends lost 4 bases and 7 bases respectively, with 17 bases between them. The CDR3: CASSPRGEGGNIQYF. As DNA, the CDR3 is TGCGCCAGCAGCCCCCGGGGGGAAGGGGGGAACATTCAGTACTTC.

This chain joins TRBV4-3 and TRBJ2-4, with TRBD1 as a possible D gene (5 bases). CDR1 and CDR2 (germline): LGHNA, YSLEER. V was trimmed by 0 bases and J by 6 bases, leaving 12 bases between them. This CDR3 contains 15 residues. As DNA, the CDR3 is TGCGCCAGCAGCCAAGATAATTACCAGGGAAACATTCAGTACTTC. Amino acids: CASSQDNYQGNIQYF.

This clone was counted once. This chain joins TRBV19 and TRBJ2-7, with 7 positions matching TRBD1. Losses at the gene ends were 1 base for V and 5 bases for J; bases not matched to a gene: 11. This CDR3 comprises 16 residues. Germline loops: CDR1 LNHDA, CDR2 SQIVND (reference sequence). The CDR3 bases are TGTGCCAGTAGTATAGGAATGAGGGGGCTTGAGAACGAGCAGTACTTC. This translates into CASSIGMRGLENEQYF.

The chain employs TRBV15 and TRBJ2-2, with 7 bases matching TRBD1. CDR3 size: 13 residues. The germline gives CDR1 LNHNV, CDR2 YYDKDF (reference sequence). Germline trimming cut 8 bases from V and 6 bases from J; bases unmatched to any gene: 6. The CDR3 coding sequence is TGTGCCACCCGAACAGACAGGGCCGGGGAGCTGTTTTTT. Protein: CATRTDRAGELFF.

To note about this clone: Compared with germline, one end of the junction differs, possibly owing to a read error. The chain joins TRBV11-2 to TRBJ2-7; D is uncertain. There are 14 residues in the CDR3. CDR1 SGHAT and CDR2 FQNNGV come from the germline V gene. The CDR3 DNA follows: TGTGCCAGCAGCACCCGACATAGGTCCTTCGAGCAGTACTTC. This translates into CASSTRHRSFEQYF.

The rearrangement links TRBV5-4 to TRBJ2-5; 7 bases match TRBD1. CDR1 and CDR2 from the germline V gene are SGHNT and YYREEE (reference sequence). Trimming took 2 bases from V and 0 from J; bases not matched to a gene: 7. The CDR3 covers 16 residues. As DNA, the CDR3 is TGTGCCAGCAGCTTAAACAGGGGTGGGTACCAAGAGACCCAGTACTTC. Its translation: CASSLNRGGYQETQYF.

CDR3 residues: CASRHAGGGGYGYTF. As DNA, the CDR3 is TGTGCCAGCCGCCACGCCGGGGGAGGAGGCTATGGCTACACCTTC. This chain joins TRBV2 and TRBJ1-2; weak D call: TRBD1 (5 bases). This CDR3 spans 15 amino acids. CDR1 is SNHLY and CDR2 is FYNNEI in the germline V gene. V lost 8 bases and J lost 4, with 20 bases in between.

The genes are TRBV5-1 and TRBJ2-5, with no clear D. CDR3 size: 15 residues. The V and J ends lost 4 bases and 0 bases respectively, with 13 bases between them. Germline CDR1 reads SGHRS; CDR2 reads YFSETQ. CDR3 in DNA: TGCGCCAGCAGCCCGGTGGTCCGGGACCAAGAGACCCAGTACTTC. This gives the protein CASSPVVRDQETQYF.

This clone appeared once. Here the CDR3 reads CASSLVLAGTGYNEQFF. In nucleotides, the CDR3 is TGTGCCAGCAGCTTAGTCCTAGCGGGAACGGGTTACAATGAGCAGTTCTTC. The rearrangement joins TRBV7-6 to TRBJ2-1; 9 bases match TRBD2. Germline V gives CDR1 SGHVS, CDR2 FNYEAQ. Unmatched junction bases numbered 8, after V lost 1 base and J lost 4 bases. CDR3 size: 17 residues.

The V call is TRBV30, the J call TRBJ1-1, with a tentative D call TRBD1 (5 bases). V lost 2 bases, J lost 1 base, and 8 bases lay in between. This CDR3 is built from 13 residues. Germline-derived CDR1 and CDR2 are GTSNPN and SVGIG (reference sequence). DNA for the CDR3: TGTGCCTGGAGTAAGCAGGGGAACACTGAAGCTTTCTTT. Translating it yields CAWSKQGNTEAFF.

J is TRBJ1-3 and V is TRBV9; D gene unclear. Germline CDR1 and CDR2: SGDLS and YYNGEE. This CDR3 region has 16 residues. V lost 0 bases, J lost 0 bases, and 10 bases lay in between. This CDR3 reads CASSVEQSHSGNTIYF. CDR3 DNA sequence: TGTGCCAGCAGCGTAGAACAGTCCCACTCTGGAAACACCATATATTTT. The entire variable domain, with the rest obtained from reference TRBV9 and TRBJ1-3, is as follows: DSGVTQTPKHLITATGQRVTLRCSPRSGDLSVYWYQQSLDQGLQFLIQYYNGEERAKGNILERFSAQQFPDLHSELNLSSLELGDSALYFCASSVEQSHSGNTIYFGEGSWLTVV.

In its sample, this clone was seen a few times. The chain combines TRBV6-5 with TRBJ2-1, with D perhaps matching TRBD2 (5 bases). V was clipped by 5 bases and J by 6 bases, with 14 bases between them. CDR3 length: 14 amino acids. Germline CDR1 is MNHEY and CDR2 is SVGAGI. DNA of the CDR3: TGTGCCAGCAGTGAAGGGCGGGCGGTCAATGAGCAGTTCTTC. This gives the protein CASSEGRAVNEQFF.

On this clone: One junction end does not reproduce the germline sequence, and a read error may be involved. CDR3 loop: CASSADRVGAGANGLTF. The CDR3 DNA follows: TGTGCCAGCAGTGCCGACAGGGTAGGAGCTGGGGCCAACGGCCTGACTTTC. This chain joins TRBV6-1 and TRBJ2-6, with 7 nucleotides matching TRBD1. Germline CDR1 MNHNS, CDR2 SASEGT. The CDR3 totals 17 residues.

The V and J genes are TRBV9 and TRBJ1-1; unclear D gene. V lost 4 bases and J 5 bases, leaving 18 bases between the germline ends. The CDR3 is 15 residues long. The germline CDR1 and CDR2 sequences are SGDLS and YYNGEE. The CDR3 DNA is TGTGCCAGCAGCCCTAGCGGGTCGGATGGGACTGAAGCTTTCTTT. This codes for CASSPSGSDGTEAFF.

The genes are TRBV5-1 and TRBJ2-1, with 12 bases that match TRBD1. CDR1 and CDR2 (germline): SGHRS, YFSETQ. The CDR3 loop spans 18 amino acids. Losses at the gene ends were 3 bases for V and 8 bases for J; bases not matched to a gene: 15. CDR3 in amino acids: CASSWPFVGDRGQDEQFF. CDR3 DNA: TGCGCCAGCAGCTGGCCTTTTGTTGGGGACAGGGGGCAGGATGAGCAGTTCTTC.

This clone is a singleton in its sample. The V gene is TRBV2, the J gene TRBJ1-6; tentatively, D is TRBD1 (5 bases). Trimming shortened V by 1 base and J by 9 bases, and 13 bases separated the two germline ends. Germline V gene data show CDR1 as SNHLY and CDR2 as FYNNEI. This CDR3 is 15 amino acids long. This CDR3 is CASSEDWGDGSPLHF. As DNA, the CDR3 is TGTGCCAGCAGTGAAGACTGGGGGGACGGTTCACCCCTCCACTTT.

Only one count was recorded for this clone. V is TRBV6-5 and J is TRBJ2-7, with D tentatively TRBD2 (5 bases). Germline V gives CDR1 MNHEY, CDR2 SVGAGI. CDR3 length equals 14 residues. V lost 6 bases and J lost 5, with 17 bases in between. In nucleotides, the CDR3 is TGTGCCAGCAGACCAGGAGGTAGCGCCCACGAGCAGTACTTC. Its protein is CASRPGGSAHEQYF.

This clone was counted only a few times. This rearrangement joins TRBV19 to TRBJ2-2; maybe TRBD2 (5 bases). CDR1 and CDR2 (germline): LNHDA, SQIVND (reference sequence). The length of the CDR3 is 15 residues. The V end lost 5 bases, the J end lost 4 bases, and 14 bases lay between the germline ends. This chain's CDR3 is CASSPRREGTGELFF. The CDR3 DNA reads TGTGCCAGTAGTCCTCGACGAGAGGGCACCGGGGAGCTGTTTTTT. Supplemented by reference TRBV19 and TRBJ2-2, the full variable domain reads DGGITQSPKYLFRKEGQNVTLSCEQNLNHDAMYWYRQDPGQGLRLIYYSQIVNDFQKGDIAEGYSVSREKKESFPLTVTSAQKNPTAFYLCASSPRREGTGELFFGEGSRLTVL.

The CDR3 loop reads CASSLRLGGAPEEQYF. CDR3 nucleotide sequence: TGTGCCAGCAGCTTACGTTTAGGCGGGGCCCCTGAAGAGCAGTACTTC. V and J are TRBV7-8 and TRBJ2-7; weak D call: TRBD2 (6 bases). The CDR3 has 16 amino acids. Looked up from germline, CDR1 is SGHVS and CDR2 is FQNEAQ. The ends were cut back, 2 bases at V and 7 bases at J, with 21 bases in the middle.

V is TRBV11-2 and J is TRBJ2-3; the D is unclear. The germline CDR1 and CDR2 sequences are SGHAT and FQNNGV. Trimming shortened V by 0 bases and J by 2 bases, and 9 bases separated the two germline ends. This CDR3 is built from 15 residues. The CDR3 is CASSLEVRSTDTQYF. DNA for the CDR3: TGTGCCAGCAGCTTAGAGGTCAGATCCACAGATACGCAGTATTTT. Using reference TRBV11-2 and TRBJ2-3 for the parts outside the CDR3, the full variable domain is EAGVAQSPRYKIIEKRQSVAFWCNPISGHATLYWYQQILGQGPKLLIQFQNNGVVDDSQLPKDRFSAERLKGVDSTLKIQPAKLEDSAVYLCASSLEVRSTDTQYFGPGTRLTVL.

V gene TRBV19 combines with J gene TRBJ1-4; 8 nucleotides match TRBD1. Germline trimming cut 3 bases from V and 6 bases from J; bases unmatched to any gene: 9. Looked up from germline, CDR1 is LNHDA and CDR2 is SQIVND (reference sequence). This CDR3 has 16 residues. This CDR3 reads CASSISYRGYDEKLFF. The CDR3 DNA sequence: TGTGCCAGTAGTATCTCGTACAGGGGGTATGATGAAAAACTGTTTTTT.

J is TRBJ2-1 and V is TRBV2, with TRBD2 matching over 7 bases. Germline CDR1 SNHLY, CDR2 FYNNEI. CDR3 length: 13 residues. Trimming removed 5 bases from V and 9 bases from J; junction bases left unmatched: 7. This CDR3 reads CASSKRLAGEQFF. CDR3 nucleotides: TGTGCCAGCAGTAAAAGACTAGCCGGTGAGCAGTTCTTC.

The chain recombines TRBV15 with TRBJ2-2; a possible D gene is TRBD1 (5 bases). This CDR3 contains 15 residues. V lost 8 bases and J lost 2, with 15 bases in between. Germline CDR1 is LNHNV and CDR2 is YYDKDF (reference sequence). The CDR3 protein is CATGAPRGNTGELFF. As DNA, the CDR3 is TGTGCCACCGGAGCACCAAGGGGAAACACCGGGGAGCTGTTTTTT. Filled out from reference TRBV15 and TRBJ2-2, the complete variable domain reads DAMVIQNPRYQVTQFGKPVTLSCSQTLNHNVMYWYQQKSSQAPKLLFHYYDKDFNNEADTPDNFQSRRPNTSFCFLDIRSPGLGDTAMYLCATGAPRGNTGELFFGEGSRLTVL.

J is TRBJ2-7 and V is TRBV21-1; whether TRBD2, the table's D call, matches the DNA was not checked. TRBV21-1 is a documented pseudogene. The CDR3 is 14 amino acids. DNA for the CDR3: TGTGCCAGCCCAGCGCCCGGGAACTCCTACGAGCAGTACTTC. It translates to CASPAPGNSYEQYF.

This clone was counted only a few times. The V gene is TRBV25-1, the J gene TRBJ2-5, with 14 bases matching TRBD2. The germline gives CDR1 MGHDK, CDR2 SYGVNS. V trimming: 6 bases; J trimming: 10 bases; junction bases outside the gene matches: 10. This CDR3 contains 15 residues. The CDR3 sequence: CASRGGLAGGTDQYF. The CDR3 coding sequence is TGTGCCAGCAGAGGAGGACTAGCGGGGGGTACGGACCAGTACTTC.

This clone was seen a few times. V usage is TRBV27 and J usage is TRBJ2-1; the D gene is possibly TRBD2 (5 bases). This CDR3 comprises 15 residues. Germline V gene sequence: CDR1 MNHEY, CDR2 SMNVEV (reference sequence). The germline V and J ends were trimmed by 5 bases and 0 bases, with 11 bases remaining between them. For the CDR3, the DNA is TGTGCCAGCAGTAAAGCGGAAAGCTCCTACAATGAGCAGTTCTTC. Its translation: CASSKAESSYNEQFF.